Each of the 24 T cell receptor beta chains below was sequenced from the same sample in a study of cytomegalovirus exposure and HLA in healthy donors. Researchers ran the PCR with 60 Vbeta and 13 Jbeta primers. Sequencing used immunoSEQ multiplex PCR; TCRdb keeps in-frame clones, though not all of them. This table has 200,000 to 250,000 clones, around 89% appearing once. Sequenced input: PBMCs. These TCRs come from a young woman in good health and CMV-seronegative.

The chain joins TRBV7-2 to TRBJ2-3; D remains unclear. V was clipped by 2 bases and J by 4 bases, with 13 bases between them. CDR1 SGHTA and CDR2 FQGNSA come from the germline V gene. The CDR3 has 15 residues. The CDR3 sequence: CASSLYPGSSDTQYF. CDR3 nucleotides: TGTGCCAGCAGCTTATACCCAGGCAGCTCAGATACGCAGTATTTT.

This clone was found once. The rearrangement uses TRBV9 and TRBJ1-4; possibly TRBD1 for D (6 bases). Germline V gene data show CDR1 as SGDLS and CDR2 as YYNGEE. The V end was cut by 2 bases, the J end by 5 bases, with 13 bases between. This CDR3 is 15 amino acids long. The CDR3 DNA follows: TGTGCCAGCAGCGTCAGGGGATCGGAAAATGAAAAACTGTTTTTT. The encoded protein is CASSVRGSENEKLFF.

The chain employs TRBV18 and TRBJ2-2, with D possibly matching TRBD2 (6 bases). Trimming removed 0 bases at V and 5 bases at J, with 10 bases between. The germline V gene has CDR1 KGHSH and CDR2 LQKENI. The CDR3 sequence is 15 residues long. CDR3 nucleotide sequence: TGTGCCAGCTCACCACCCTCAGGGAGGACCGGGGAGCTGTTTTTT. Translation: CASSPPSGRTGELFF. Variable domain in full (rest from reference TRBV18 and TRBJ2-2): NAGVMQNPRHLVRRRGQEARLRCSPMKGHSHVYWYRQLPEEGLKFMVYLQKENIIDESGMPKERFSAEFPKEGPSILRIQQVVRGDSAAYFCASSPPSGRTGELFFGEGSRLTVL.

This rearrangement joins TRBV4-1 to TRBJ2-3, with 10 bases aligning to TRBD2. Germline trimming cut 1 base from V and 0 bases from J; bases unmatched to any gene: 19. Germline V gene lookup returns CDR1 MGHRA and CDR2 YSYEKL. The CDR3 has 22 residues. CDR3 residues: CASSQARYSGRFALTSTDTQYF. The CDR3 DNA reads TGCGCCAGCAGCCAAGCCCGATATAGCGGGAGGTTCGCCTTAACTAGCACAGATACGCAGTATTTT.

The chain couples TRBV28 to TRBJ1-1; tentatively, D is TRBD1 (6 bases). The germline V and J ends were trimmed by 5 bases and 0 bases, with 16 bases remaining between them. Germline CDR1 and CDR2: MDHEN and SYDVKM. The CDR3 spans 16 residues. The CDR3 here is CASSPSLRGLNTEAFF. The CDR3 region has the DNA TGTGCCAGCAGTCCTAGTCTCAGGGGATTGAACACTGAAGCTTTCTTT.

The chain carries TRBV14 and TRBJ2-1, with a tentative D call TRBD2 (6 bases). This CDR3 contains 13 residues. With 4 bases removed from V and 7 bases from J, the gap between germline ends came to 11 bases. Germline loops: CDR1 SGHDN, CDR2 FVKESK. CDR3 sequence reads: CASSLLAGNEQFF. For the CDR3, the DNA is TGTGCCAGCAGCCTACTAGCTGGTAATGAGCAGTTCTTC. Based on the CDR3 plus reference TRBV14 and TRBJ2-1, the full variable domain is EAGVTQFPSHSVIEKGQTVTLRCDPISGHDNLYWYRRVMGKEIKFLLHFVKESKQDESGMPNNRFLAERTGGTYSTLKVQPAELEDSGVYFCASSLLAGNEQFFGPGTRLTVL.

This chain connects TRBV1 to TRBJ2-3; the DNA was not used to check the table's D call, TRBD2. TRBV1 is a documented pseudogene. The CDR3 runs 14 residues. The CDR3, as DNA: TGCACCAGCAGCCAAGAAGCGCGGGTAAGTACGCAGTATTTT. Its protein is CTSSQEARVSTQYF.

The sample holds one count of this clone. V and J are TRBV4-1 and TRBJ1-4; 7 bases map to TRBD1. CDR1 and CDR2 (germline): MGHRA, YSYEKL. The V and J ends lost 4 bases and 7 bases, in that order; junction bases with no gene match: 6. The CDR3 has 14 residues. CDR3 sequence reads: CASSRQGRPEKLFF. The CDR3 DNA follows: TGCGCCAGCAGCCGACAGGGTCGGCCTGAAAAACTGTTTTTT.

This chain joins TRBV4-3 and TRBJ2-4; 9 bases line up with TRBD2. CDR3 size: 15 residues. The junction had 3 bases not matched to a gene; V was cut back by 0 bases and J by 6 bases. Germline V gives CDR1 LGHNA, CDR2 YSLEER. CDR3 protein: CASSQEVLAGNIQYF. The CDR3 DNA reads as TGCGCCAGCAGCCAAGAGGTACTAGCGGGAAACATTCAGTACTTC.

The rearrangement uses TRBV19 and TRBJ1-5; TRBD1 aligns across 7 bases. Trimming at V came to 1 base and at J to 6 bases, leaving 6 bases not matched to a gene. Germline V gives CDR1 LNHDA, CDR2 SQIVND (reference sequence). The CDR3 runs to 15 residues. In nucleotides, the CDR3 is TGTGCCAGTAGTATAGGTCCGACAGGGCCTCAGCCCCAGCATTTT. It encodes CASSIGPTGPQPQHF.

The chain carries TRBV6-1 and TRBJ2-5; TRBD2 matches 7 bases. This CDR3 is built from 14 residues. The germline V gene encodes CDR1 MNHNS and CDR2 SASEGT. With V trimmed by 6 bases and J by 2 bases, 6 bases remained unmatched. The CDR3 DNA sequence: TGTGCCAGCAGCCTCCGGACTAGGCAAGAGACCCAGTACTTC. Amino acids: CASSLRTRQETQYF.

The chain carries TRBV5-8 and TRBJ2-5; 8 positions agree with TRBD1. Trimming removed 4 bases from V and 0 bases from J; junction bases left unmatched: 5. Germline V gene sequence: CDR1 SGHTS, CDR2 YDEGEE. The CDR3 runs to 15 residues. DNA of the CDR3: TGTGCCAGCAGCGACCGGGACAGGTACCAAGAGACCCAGTACTTC. It yields the protein CASSDRDRYQETQYF.

CDR3 coding DNA: TGTGCCAGCAGCGTTAAGGCCCAGCTGGGGACTAGCGGGAGCTCCTACAATGAGCAGTTCTTC. Protein product: CASSVKAQLGTSGSSYNEQFF. The V gene is TRBV9, the J gene TRBJ2-1, with TRBD2 matching over 14 bases. The trim removed 2 bases at V and 0 bases at J, leaving 13 bases unmatched. This CDR3 contains 21 residues. The V gene's germline CDR1 is SGDLS and CDR2 YYNGEE.

The chain links TRBV7-2 to TRBJ2-6, with 9 bases matching TRBD1. The germline V gene encodes CDR1 SGHTA and CDR2 FQGNSA. V lost 5 bases to trimming and J lost 0 bases; unmatched junction nucleotides: 8. The CDR3 runs 18 residues. In nucleotides, the CDR3 is TGTGCCAGCAGCGCCCAGGGACAGGGTTACTCTGGGGCCAACGTCCTGACTTTC. The encoded protein is CASSAQGQGYSGANVLTF.

In this sample, this clone turned up once. The chain combines TRBV5-4 with TRBJ2-1, with no clear D. CDR3 length equals 17 residues. Germline CDR1 SGHNT, CDR2 YYREEE (reference sequence). V was pared by 0 bases and J by 0 bases, with 13 bases between. CDR3 loop: CASSLAPEVDSYNEQFF. The CDR3 DNA reads TGTGCCAGCAGCTTGGCCCCCGAGGTGGACTCCTACAATGAGCAGTTCTTC.

The J gene is TRBJ2-3, the V gene TRBV18, with 13 bases fitting TRBD2. Germline CDR1 is KGHSH and CDR2 is LQKENI. The CDR3 has 17 residues. V shed 1 base, J shed 4 bases, and the junction held 5 bases outside the gene matches. The CDR3 sequence is CASSPLRTSGGSDTQYF. The DNA for the CDR3 is TGTGCCAGCTCACCACTGAGGACTAGCGGGGGTTCAGATACGCAGTATTTT. The full variable domain, with the rest looked up from reference TRBV18 and TRBJ2-3, is NAGVMQNPRHLVRRRGQEARLRCSPMKGHSHVYWYRQLPEEGLKFMVYLQKENIIDESGMPKERFSAEFPKEGPSILRIQQVVRGDSAAYFCASSPLRTSGGSDTQYFGPGTRLTVL.

The chain couples TRBV6-5 to TRBJ1-4, with a possible D match to TRBD1 (6 bases). The germline V gene encodes CDR1 MNHEY and CDR2 SVGAGI. The CDR3 extends over 15 amino acids. With 2 bases removed from V and 2 bases from J, the gap between germline ends came to 9 bases. CDR3 bases: TGTGCCAGCAGTTACGGGGGGGCGACTAATGAAAAACTGTTTTTT. Amino acid sequence: CASSYGGATNEKLFF.

The chain employs TRBV5-1 and TRBJ2-1; a possible D gene is TRBD1 (5 bases). The CDR3 is made up of 15 amino acids. V lost 0 bases and J lost 8, with 15 bases in between. From germline, CDR1 is SGHRS and CDR2 YFSETQ. The CDR3 nucleotides are TGCGCCAGCAGCTTGGCCGTTTCTGGGGCGGATGAGCAGTTCTTC. It translates to CASSLAVSGADEQFF.

The rearrangement links TRBV11-2 to TRBJ1-6, with 7 bases fitting TRBD1. Germline V gives CDR1 SGHAT, CDR2 FQNNGV. J was trimmed by 6 bases and V by 4 bases; bases with no gene match: 15. This CDR3 region has 18 residues. CDR3 bases: TGTGCCAGCAGCTCACCACCAGACTACAGGGGCTTTAATTCACCCCTCCACTTT. The encoded protein is CASSSPPDYRGFNSPLHF.

The count of this clone is one. CDR3 in amino acids: CASSQFTSGTDTQYF. For the CDR3, the DNA is TGCGCCAGCAGCCAATTCACTAGCGGTACAGATACGCAGTATTTT. The rearrangement joins TRBV4-3 to TRBJ2-3, with 8 bases lining up with TRBD2. J lost 3 bases, V lost 2 bases, and 4 bases had no gene match. Per germline, CDR1 LGHNA and CDR2 YSLEER. This CDR3 comprises 15 residues.

This clone was detected only a few times. This chain links TRBV19 with TRBJ2-1, with TRBD1 as a possible D gene (6 bases). This CDR3 has 15 residues. CDR1 and CDR2 from the germline V gene are LNHDA and SQIVND (reference sequence). V lost 7 bases, J lost 0 bases, and 13 bases lay in between. The CDR3 DNA follows: TGTGCCAGTACCCCTCAGGACAGCTCCTACAATGAGCAGTTCTTC. Translation: CASTPQDSSYNEQFF.

V and J are TRBV20-1 and TRBJ2-5; D gene uncertain. The length of the CDR3 is 10 residues. Germline assignment: CDR1 DFQATT and CDR2 SNEGSKA (reference sequence). The V end lost 6 bases, the J end lost 2 bases, and 4 bases lay between the germline ends. CDR3 coding DNA: TGCAGTGCCGTGCAAGAGACCCAGTACTTC. This translates into CSAVQETQYF.

This clone occurred a few times. V gene TRBV2 combines with J gene TRBJ2-3, with D tentatively TRBD1 (6 bases). Per germline, CDR1 SNHLY and CDR2 FYNNEI. CDR3 size: 15 residues. Trimming shortened V by 7 bases and J by 1 base, and 15 bases separated the two germline ends. The DNA of the CDR3 is TGTGCCAGCATAAACAGGGTGGAGGGCACAGATACGCAGTATTTT. This gives the protein CASINRVEGTDTQYF.

The rearrangement joins TRBV10-1 to TRBJ1-2, with D possibly being TRBD1 (6 bases). Germline CDR1 reads WNHNN; CDR2 reads SYGVQD (reference sequence). Trimming stripped 5 bases from V and 4 bases from J, with 26 bases between. CDR3 length: 18 amino acids. The CDR3 region is CASSSGDLTGEVVYGYTF. In DNA form, the CDR3 reads TGCGCCAGCAGTAGCGGAGATCTGACAGGAGAAGTCGTCTATGGCTACACCTTC.